One TCR beta chain is described in this entry. This record belongs to a study of blood T cell repertoires in COVID-19. Study in general: T cells, B-cell-depleted T cells, or PBMCs provided the cDNA or gDNA that served as material.

Clones were read by immunoSEQ multiplex PCR, and TCRdb kept only the in-frame ones, dropping some. The sample holds tens of thousands of clones; about 80% are singletons and the top ten take under 8.5%. The receptor was isolated from a man in his 70s with active COVID-19. The sequenced sample consisted of peripheral blood.

Here the CDR3 DNA reads TGTGCCAGCAGCTTTTGGCAGGGGGAAGTAGCTTTCTTT. Protein sequence: CASSFWQGEVAFF. V gene TRBV5-5 combines with J gene TRBJ1-1; 7 bases line up with TRBD1. Germline lookup yields CDR1 SGHKS and CDR2 YYEKEE (reference sequence). Trimming took 2 bases from V and 10 from J; bases not matched to a gene: 8. This CDR3 has 13 amino acids.